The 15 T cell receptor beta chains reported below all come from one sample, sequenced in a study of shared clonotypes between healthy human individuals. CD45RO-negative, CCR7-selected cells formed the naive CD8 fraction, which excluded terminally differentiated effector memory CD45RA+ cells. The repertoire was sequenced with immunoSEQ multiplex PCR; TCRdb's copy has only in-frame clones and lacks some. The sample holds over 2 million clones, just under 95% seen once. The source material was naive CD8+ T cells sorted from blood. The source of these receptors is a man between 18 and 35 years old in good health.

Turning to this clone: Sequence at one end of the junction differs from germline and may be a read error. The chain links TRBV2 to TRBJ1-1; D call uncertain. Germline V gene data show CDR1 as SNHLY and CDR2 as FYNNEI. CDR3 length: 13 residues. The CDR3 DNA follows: TGTGCCGGCAGTACCCGACGGAACACTGAAGCTTTCTTT. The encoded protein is CAGSTRRNTEAFF.

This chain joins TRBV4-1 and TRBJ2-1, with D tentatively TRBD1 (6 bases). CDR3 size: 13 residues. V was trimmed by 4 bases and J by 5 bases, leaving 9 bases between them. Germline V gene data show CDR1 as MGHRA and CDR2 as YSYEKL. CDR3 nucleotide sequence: TGCGCCAGCAGCCTCCGGACAGACAATGAGCAGTTCTTC. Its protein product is CASSLRTDNEQFF.

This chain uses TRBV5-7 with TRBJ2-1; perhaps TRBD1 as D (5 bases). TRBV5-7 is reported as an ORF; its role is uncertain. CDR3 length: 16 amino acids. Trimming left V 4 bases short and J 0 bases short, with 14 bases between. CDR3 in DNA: TGTGCCAGCAGCCCAAAACAGGTCCTCTCCTACAATGAGCAGTTCTTC. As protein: CASSPKQVLSYNEQFF.

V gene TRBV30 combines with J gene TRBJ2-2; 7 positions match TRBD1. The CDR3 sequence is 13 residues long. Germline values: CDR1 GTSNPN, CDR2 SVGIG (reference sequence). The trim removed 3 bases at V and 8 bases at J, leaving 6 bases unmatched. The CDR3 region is CAWSTGASGELFF. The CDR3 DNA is TGTGCCTGGAGCACAGGGGCTTCGGGGGAGCTGTTTTTT.

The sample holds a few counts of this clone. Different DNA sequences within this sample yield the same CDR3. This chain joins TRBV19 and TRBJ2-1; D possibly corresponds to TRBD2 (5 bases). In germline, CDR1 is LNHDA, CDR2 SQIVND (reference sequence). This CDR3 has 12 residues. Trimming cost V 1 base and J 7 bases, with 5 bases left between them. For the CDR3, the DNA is TGTGCCAGTAGTATAGCGGGGAATGAGCAGTTCTTC. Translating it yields CASSIAGNEQFF.

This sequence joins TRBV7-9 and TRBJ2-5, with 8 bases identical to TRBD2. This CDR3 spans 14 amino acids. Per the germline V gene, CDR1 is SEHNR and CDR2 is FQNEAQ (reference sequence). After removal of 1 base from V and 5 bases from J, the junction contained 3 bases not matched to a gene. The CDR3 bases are TGTGCCAGCAGCTTAGTTGGACTAGCCGAGACCCAGTACTTC. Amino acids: CASSLVGLAETQYF.

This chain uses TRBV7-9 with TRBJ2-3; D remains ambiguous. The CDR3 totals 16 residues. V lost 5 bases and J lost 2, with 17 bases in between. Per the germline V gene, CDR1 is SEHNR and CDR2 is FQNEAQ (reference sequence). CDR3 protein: CASSPPSGENTDTQYF. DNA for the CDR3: TGTGCCAGCAGCCCCCCTTCAGGAGAGAACACAGATACGCAGTATTTT.

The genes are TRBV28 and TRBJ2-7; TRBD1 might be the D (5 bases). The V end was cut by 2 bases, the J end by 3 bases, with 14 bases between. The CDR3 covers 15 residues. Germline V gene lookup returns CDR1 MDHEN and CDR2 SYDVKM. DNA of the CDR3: TGTGCCAGCAGTTTAGCTTGGCAGGGTAGCTACGAGCAGTACTTC. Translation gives CASSLAWQGSYEQYF.

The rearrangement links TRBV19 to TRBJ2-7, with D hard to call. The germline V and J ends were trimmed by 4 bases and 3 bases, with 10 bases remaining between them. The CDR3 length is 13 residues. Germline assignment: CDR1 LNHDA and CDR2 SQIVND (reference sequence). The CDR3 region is CASSRSFYYEQYF. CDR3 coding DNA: TGTGCCAGTAGTAGGTCTTTCTACTACGAGCAGTACTTC. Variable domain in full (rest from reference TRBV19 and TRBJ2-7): DGGITQSPKYLFRKEGQNVTLSCEQNLNHDAMYWYRQDPGQGLRLIYYSQIVNDFQKGDIAEGYSVSREKKESFPLTVTSAQKNPTAFYLCASSRSFYYEQYFGPGTRLTVT.

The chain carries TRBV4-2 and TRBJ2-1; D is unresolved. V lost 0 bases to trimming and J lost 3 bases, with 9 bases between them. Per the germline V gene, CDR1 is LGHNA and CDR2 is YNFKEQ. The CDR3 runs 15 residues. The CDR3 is CASSQERTLYNEQFF. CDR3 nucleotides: TGTGCCAGCAGCCAAGAGCGGACCCTCTACAATGAGCAGTTCTTC.

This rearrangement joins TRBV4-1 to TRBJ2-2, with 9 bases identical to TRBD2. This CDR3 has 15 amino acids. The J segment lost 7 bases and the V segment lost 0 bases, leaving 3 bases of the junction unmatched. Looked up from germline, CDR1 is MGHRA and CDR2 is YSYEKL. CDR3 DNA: TGCGCCAGCAGCCAAGATCGGCGGGGGGGCGGGGAGCTGTTTTTT. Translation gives CASSQDRRGGGELFF.

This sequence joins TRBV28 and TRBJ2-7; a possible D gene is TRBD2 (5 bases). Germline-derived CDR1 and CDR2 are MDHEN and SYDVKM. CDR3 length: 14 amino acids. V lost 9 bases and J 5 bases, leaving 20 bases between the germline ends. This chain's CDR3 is CASSPYSGRNEQYF. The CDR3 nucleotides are TGTGCCAGTTCTCCCTACAGCGGTAGGAACGAGCAGTACTTC.

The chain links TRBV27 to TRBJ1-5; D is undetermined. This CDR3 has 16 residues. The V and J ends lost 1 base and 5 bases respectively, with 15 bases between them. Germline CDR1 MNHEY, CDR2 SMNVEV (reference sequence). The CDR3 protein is CASSLWVPGPDQPQHF. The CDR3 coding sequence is TGTGCCAGCAGTTTATGGGTCCCAGGCCCCGATCAGCCCCAGCATTTT.

In DNA form, the CDR3 reads TGCGCCAGCAGCTTGGCCGACAGCACAGAGACCCAGTACTTC. This codes for CASSLADSTETQYF. The rearrangement uses TRBV5-1 and TRBJ2-5; D might be TRBD1 (5 bases). The CDR3 length is 14 residues. Germline lookup yields CDR1 SGHRS and CDR2 YFSETQ. V shed 0 bases and J shed 4 bases, with 10 bases lying between them.

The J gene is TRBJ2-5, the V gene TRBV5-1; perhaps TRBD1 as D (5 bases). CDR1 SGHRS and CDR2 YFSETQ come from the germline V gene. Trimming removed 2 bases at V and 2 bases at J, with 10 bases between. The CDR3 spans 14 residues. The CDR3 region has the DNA TGCGCCAGCAGCTTCTGGACAAATCAAGAGACCCAGTACTTC. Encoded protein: CASSFWTNQETQYF. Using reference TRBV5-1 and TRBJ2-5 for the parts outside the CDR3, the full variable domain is KAGVTQTPRYLIKTRGQQVTLSCSPISGHRSVSWYQQTPGQGLQFLFEYFSETQRNKGNFPGRFSGRQFSNSRSEMNVSTLELGDSALYLCASSFWTNQETQYFGPGTRLLVL.